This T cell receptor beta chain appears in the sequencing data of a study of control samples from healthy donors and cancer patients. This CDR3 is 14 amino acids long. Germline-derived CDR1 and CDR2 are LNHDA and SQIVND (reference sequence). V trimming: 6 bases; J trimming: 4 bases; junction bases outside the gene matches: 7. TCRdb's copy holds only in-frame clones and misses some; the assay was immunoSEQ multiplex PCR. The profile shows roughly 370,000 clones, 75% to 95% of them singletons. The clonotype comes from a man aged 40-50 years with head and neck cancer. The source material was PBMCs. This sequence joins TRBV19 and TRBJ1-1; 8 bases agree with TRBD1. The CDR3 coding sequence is TGTGCCAGTAGGGTCAAACAGGGGGGCACTGAAGCTTTCTTT. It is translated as CASRVKQGGTEAFF.